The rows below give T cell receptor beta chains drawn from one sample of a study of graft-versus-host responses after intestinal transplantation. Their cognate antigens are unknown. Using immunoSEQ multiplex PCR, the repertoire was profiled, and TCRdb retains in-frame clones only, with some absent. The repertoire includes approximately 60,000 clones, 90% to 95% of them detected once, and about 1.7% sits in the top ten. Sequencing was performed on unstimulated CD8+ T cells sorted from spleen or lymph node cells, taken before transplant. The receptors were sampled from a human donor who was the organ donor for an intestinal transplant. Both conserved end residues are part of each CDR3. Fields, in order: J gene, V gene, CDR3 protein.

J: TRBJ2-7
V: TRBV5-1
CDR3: CASSSAGSEQYF

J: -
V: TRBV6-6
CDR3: CASRGLDRSYEQYF

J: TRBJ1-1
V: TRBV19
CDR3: CASSIDFNSPTEAFF

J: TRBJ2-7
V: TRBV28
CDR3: CASSFRGPSSYEQYF

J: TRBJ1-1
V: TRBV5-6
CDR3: CASSIGPGQPMNTEAFF

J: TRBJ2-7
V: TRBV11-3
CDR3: CASSPSDYFVSYEQYF

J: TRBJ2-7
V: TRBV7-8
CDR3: CASSPVAWPSYEQYF

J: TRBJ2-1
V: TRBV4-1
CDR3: CASSQDGSGIGYNEQFF

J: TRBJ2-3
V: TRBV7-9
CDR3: CASSPGTSGSSDTQYF

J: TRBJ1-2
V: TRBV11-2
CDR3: CASSLGRGPVGYTF

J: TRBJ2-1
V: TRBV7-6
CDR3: CASSLGYYNEQFF

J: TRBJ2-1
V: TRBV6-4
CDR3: CAPPPIPLAPTYNEQFF

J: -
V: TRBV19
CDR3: CASTSSGEQYF

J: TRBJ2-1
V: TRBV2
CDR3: CASSRRTGVGDNEQFF

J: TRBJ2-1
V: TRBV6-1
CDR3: CASGQLEQFF

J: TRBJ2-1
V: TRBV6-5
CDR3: CASNSAWDRRDEQFF

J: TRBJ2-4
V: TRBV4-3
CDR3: CASSQGLVGAKNIQYF